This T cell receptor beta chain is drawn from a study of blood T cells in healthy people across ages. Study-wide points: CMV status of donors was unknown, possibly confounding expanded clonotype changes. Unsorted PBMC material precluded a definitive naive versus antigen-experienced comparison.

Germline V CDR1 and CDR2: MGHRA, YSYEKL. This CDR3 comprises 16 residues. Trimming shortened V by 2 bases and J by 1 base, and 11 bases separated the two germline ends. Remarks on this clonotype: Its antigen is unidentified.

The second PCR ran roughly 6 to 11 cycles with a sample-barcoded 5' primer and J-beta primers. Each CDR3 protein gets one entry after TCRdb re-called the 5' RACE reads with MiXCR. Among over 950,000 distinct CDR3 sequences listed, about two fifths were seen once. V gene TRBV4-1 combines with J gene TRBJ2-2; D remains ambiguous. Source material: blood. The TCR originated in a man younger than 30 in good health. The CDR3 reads CASSQTTRMNTGELFF. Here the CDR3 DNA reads TGCGCCAGCAGCCAAACTACGAGGATGAACACCGGGGAGCTGTTTTTT.